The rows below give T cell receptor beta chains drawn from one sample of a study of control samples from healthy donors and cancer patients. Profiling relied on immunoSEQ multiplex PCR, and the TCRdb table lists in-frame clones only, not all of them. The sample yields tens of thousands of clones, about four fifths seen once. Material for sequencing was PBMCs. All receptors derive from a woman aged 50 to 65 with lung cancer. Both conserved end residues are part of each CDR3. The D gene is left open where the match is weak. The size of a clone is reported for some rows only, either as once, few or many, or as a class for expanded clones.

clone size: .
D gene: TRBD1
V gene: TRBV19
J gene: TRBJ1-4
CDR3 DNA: TGTGCCAGTAGTGGGACAGGTGTGAAAAAACTGTTTTTT
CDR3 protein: CASSGTGVKKLFF

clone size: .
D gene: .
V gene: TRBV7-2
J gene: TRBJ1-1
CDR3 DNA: TGTGCCAGCAGCGCAGGAACGAACACTGAAGCTTTCTTT
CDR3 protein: CASSAGTNTEAFF

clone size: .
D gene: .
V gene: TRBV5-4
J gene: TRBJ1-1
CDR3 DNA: TGTGCCAGCAGCTTGGCGTCCGGGACGGTGAACACTGAAGCTTTCTTT
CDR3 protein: CASSLASGTVNTEAFF

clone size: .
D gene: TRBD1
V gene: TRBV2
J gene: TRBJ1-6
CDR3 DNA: TGTGCCAGCAGGAAGGGGGGACAGGGGAAGTCACCCCTCCACTTT
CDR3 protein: CASRKGGQGKSPLHF

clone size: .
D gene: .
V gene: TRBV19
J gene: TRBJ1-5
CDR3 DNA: TGTGCCAGTAGTATAGATGGCAGTTTCAATCAGCCCCAGCATTTT
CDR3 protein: CASSIDGSFNQPQHF

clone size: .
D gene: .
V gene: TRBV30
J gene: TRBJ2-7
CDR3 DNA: TGTGCCTGGAGTGATGTCTACGAGCAGTACTTC
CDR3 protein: CAWSDVYEQYF

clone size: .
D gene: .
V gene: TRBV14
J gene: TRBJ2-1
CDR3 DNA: TGTGCCAGCAGCCAAGTCCCGGGGGCCGACAATGAGCAGTTCTTC
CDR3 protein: CASSQVPGADNEQFF

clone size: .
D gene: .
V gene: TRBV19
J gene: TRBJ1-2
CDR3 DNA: TGTGCCAGTAGTATAGCGGGCCAGAACTATGGCTACACCTTC
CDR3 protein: CASSIAGQNYGYTF

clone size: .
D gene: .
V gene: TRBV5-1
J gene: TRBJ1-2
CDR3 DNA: TGCGCCAGCAGCGTGGGCCGAACAGTTAACTATGGCTACACCTTC
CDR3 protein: CASSVGRTVNYGYTF

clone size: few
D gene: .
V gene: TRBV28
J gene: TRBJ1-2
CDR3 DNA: TGTGCCAGCAGTTCCCCCAAGGTCCCGTCTAACTATGGCTACACCTTC
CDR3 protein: CASSSPKVPSNYGYTF

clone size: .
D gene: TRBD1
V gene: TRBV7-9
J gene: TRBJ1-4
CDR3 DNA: TGTGCCAGCAGTCTACGGGACAGGGAGGATAATGAAAAACTGTTTTTT
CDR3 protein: CASSLRDREDNEKLFF

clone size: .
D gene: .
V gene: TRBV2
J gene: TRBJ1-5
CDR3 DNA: TGTGCCAGCAGTGAAGACAGCCGACAGCAGGGCAATCAGCCCCAGCATTTT
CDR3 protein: CASSEDSRQQGNQPQHF

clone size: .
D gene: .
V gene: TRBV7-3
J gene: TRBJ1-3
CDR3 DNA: TGTGCCAGCAGCCCAACAACAGGGTTCGGAAACACCATATATTTT
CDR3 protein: CASSPTTGFGNTIYF

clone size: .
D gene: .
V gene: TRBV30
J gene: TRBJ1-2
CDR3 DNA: TGTGCCTGGAAACCCGACAGCCGCCTCTATGGCTACACCTTC
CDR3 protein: CAWKPDSRLYGYTF

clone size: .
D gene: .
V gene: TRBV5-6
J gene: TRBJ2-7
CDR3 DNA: TGTGCCAGCACCGCCGGGCCCGGCACAACCTACGAGCAGTACTTC
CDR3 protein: CASTAGPGTTYEQYF

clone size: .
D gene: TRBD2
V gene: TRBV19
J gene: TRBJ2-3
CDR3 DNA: TGTGCCAGTAGTAAGGAAGGGACTAGCGGGAGGGGTACAGATACGCAGTATTTT
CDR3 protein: CASSKEGTSGRGTDTQYF

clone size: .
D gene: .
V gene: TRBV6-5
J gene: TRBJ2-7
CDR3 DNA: TGTGCCAGCAGCCACCAAGAATCCTACGAGCAGTACTTC
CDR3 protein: CASSHQESYEQYF